The source of this TCR beta chain is a study of cytomegalovirus exposure and HLA in healthy donors (dated by TCRdb to about 2017). About the investigation overall: An earlier analysis of about 530 of the donors reported under 300 Gb of sequence data and around 100 million unique TCR beta sequences obtained from approximately 180 million T cells. Typing coverage varied by locus: about 620-640 donors for A, B, C, DRB1 and DQB1; 500 to 550 for DQA1; more than 600 for DPA1; 450 to 480 for DPB1. The study used immunosequencing to profile the T cell repertoires of 666 subjects and linked those repertoires to cytomegalovirus serostatus. Rather than using new phenotypic data, the later analysis identified candidate immune exposures from TCR beta sequences and from how often those sequences occurred across donors. High-throughput TCR immunosequencing, statistical association of individual TCRs with disease status, and machine learning were combined to predict cytomegalovirus infection status. In an earlier analysis of roughly 580 of the donors, high-throughput TCR beta sequencing was used to judge whether each TCR beta V gene segment behaved as functional or pseudogenic. Approximately 300 gigabases of sequencing data and 78 million or so unique TCR sequences were included in an early release covering several hundred HLA-typed donors. In a later analysis, previously published TCR beta repertoires from fewer than 750 donors were re-analyzed and high-resolution HLA genotyping was added so that TCR occurrence patterns could be studied. Donor age, sex, ethnicity and CMV serostatus were collected together with the repertoire data. Among the roughly 390 genotyped donors, 75% to 90% belonged to the genetic ancestry cluster associated with self-reported Caucasian donors. In a later genetic analysis, genome-wide SNP genotypes for about three fifths of the roughly 670 donors were used, and that subset was treated as a discovery cohort. Five DR-DQ haplotypes were handled as single units for association and clustering because linkage in the cohort was strong. Both class I and class II loci were covered by HLA typing, at four-digit resolution. On average, roughly 200,000 unique TCR beta nucleotide sequences were sequenced per donor among a few hundred genotyped donors of the cohort, with around 19% of those sequences being non-productive. The study aimed to test whether signatures of past pathogen exposure could be identified by cataloging public T cell receptors. Along with the approximately 700-subject first cohort, a separate validation cohort of over a hundred different subjects was used. All discovery cohort repertoires had been generated on a single sequencing platform.

Measured from the cysteine to the phenylalanine, the CDR3 is 17 residues long. This entry keeps only the CDR3 DNA: 51 bases, framed from base 1. The germline V gene specifies SGHTS as CDR1 and YDEGEE as CDR2. The trim is 1 base for V and 4 bases for J, with a gap of 20 bases between the germline ends. A remark on this clone: No cognate antigen has been identified for it. Per-nucleotide qualities are absent, and no much larger clonotype sits a single base away.

The cohort comprised some 700 healthy bone marrow donors. All cohort members were sampled while nominally healthy, although unrecorded immune exposures were likely present. The donor was CMV seronegative and belonged to the group of under 400 seronegative cohort members. Each donor provided a peripheral blood sample, and peripheral blood mononuclear cells were used for TCR beta sequencing. Genomic DNA extraction from the blood cell samples was performed with the Qiagen DNeasy Blood Extraction Kit. The library came from the immunoSEQ multiplex PCR assay. For the multiplex PCR, a mixture combining 60 forward primers for TCR Vbeta segments and 13 reverse primers for TCR Jbeta segments was used. Amplification of the CDR3 region of rearranged TCR beta genes was performed with a multiplex PCR assay on genomic DNA. Amplified TCR beta libraries were sequenced as 87-base-pair reads on the Illumina HiSeq System. In the source study's methods: A later analysis counted about 82 million unique TCR beta chains across the 666 repertoires, and around 12 million of these chains were shared by at least two donors. A nearest-neighbor algorithm error-corrected the raw reads and collapsed the reads into unique sequences, merging closely related sequences to remove PCR and sequencing errors. V, D and J gene segments were assigned by aligning CDR3 sequences to IMGT reference sequences. Each retained sequence needed at least a six-nucleotide match to both a V gene segment and a J gene segment. Rearrangements were called productive when the CDR3 lacked stop codons and stayed in frame with V and J; all others were non-productive. CDR3 was defined by IMGT convention, running from the second conserved V-encoded cysteine to the conserved J-encoded phenylalanine. In an earlier analysis of more than 550 of the donors, sequences lacking an unambiguous match to a single V gene segment were excluded. An earlier analysis of several hundred of the donors called V segments functional above 56.7% productive rearrangements and segregating when the between-donor standard deviation exceeded 5%. A statistical classification framework was built for diagnosing cytomegalovirus status from the catalog of TCR beta chain sequences. In a later analysis, TCR nucleotide sequences were compared against IMGT/GENE-DB human TR gene sequences so that V and J genes could be assigned. In a later analysis, CDR3 sequences and most-parsimonious VDJ recombination scenarios were assigned using the TCRdist pipeline. A later analysis defined each TCR beta chain by its CDR3 amino acid sequence plus V-gene family, and excluded reads lacking a unique V-gene family. As a way to deal with suspected cross-contamination and a sequencing artifact, a later analysis dropped 640 or so nucleotide sequences that were highly shared and had low generation probability. In a later analysis, a clonal expansion index was calculated for each public chain from normalized within-repertoire ranks of inferred template counts. Generation probabilities in a later analysis came from a VDJ recombination model fitted to out-of-frame rearrangements, and those results were checked against IGoR. In a later analysis, hypergeometric tests were used to score TCR-TCR, TCR-HLA and TCR-CMV co-occurrence, with a repertoire-size bias correction applied to TCR pairs. In a later analysis, false discovery rates were estimated by permuting HLA or CMV assignments 20 times. In a later analysis, co-occurring TCRs were grouped using DBSCAN, and TCRdist sequence similarity was added for clustering within HLA-allele-positive subsets. Co-occurrence clustering excluded repertoires with fewer than 30,000 or more than 120,000 public chains, plus five with anomalous nucleotide sharing. Not all clones reach the TCRdb copy of this immuneACCESS table, which keeps in-frame sequences only. Checked studies attribute under half of the gap to unresolved V genes and leave the rest unexplained. Clone size and V and J calls were adopted from that table, with D and trimming inferred from the DNA. The sample table holds approximately 130,000 clones, of which about four fifths were seen once. Around 1.8% of the sample belongs to the ten largest clones.

Study-level results and caveats: Linkage disequilibrium might explain the correlated functional status among segregating V segments, but an unknown experimental factor could not be excluded. Most TCR sequences were seen in very few donors, while some public TCRs were found in many individuals. In an earlier analysis of 587 of the donors, most TCR beta V segments appeared in productive rearrangements about 87% or about 30% of the time, broadly matching IMGT annotations. V-gene and J-gene trimming of TCR beta chains was associated with a missense DCLRE1C variant in a later genetic analysis, and the association was replicated in an independent cohort. The authors suggested that the approach could potentially be extended to other disease states and immunological phenotypes. The study gave a list of under 200 TCR beta chains associated with cytomegalovirus. A few of the identified cytomegalovirus-associated TCR beta chains were confirmed in vitro to be specific for cytomegalovirus antigens. Because counts were too low, 15 to 20 rarely observed V segments, including chromosome 9 orphons, were excluded from the earlier analysis of 587 of the donors. Most CMV-associated TCR beta chains appeared to be HLA-restricted in a later analysis, and the HLA associations seemed to be driven largely by CMV exposure. The cohort was sequenced for TCR beta chains only, and without alpha or paired-chain data the features that could be detected were limited. When HLA alleles, especially DR and DQ, strongly co-occurred, TCR associations were difficult to assign to individual alleles. A later analysis associated 16,951 TCR beta sequences with specific HLA alleles at a false discovery rate of 0.05. A further reported finding was that TCR beta sequences accurately predicted the HLA-A and HLA-B alleles for most subjects in the first cohort. For the cohort, immune exposure information was limited to CMV serostatus. A later analysis found that HLA-associated TCR beta chains were more clonally expanded and had lower generation probabilities than equally common non-associated chains. A cluster of highly shared sequence variants was judged likely to represent a technical artifact of the sequencing pipeline. The classifier was reported to diagnose cytomegalovirus status with high specificity and sensitivity in both the original cohort and the validation cohort. A later genetic analysis reported fewer N-insertions in productive TCRs among donors in an Asian-associated ancestry cluster than the roughly 720-donor mean. A later analysis reported that several top co-occurrence clusters appeared linked to parvovirus B19, influenza, CMV and Epstein-Barr virus. According to a later analysis, TCR association rates differed among HLA loci, with DRB1 alleles showing the most associated TCRs and HLA-C alleles showing the fewest. Sequencing depth was assumed to be roughly uniform across donors in the presence/absence analyses, though that assumption may not hold. HLA typing was unavailable for some donors at each locus, so association tests used only the typed subset. Some IMGT-functional V segments, including TRBV6-2 and TRBV6-3, could not be distinguished by the 87-base-pair reads and were therefore excluded.

The sample taken for sequencing was PBMCs. This receptor was identified in a young man in good health and CMV-seronegative. The rearranged chain carries TRBV5-8 and TRBJ1-1; confidence is insufficient to name the D gene. The base sequence is TGTGCCAGCAGCTTGACACGGACTAGATGGAGCGGCACTGAAGCTTTCTTT. Its protein is CASSLTRTRWSGTEAFF.